The 3 T cell receptor beta chains reported below all come from one sample, sequenced in a study of T-cell reconstitution after alpha-beta-depleted transplantation in children. It was with unique molecular identifiers that the TCRbeta library was prepared. Using its own MiXCR run on the PCR reads, TCRdb lists one record per CDR3 protein. The top ten hold just over 35% of the sample, which has fewer than 750,000 distinct CDR3 sequences, 27% seen once. The source was PBMCs, collected before TCRalphabeta/CD19-depleted stem cell transplant. These receptors all come from a boy under two years old with Wiskott-Aldrich syndrome, due to receive a stem cell transplant.

The chain recombines TRBV5-1 with TRBJ2-2, with 12 positions matching TRBD2. The V gene's germline CDR1 is SGHRS and CDR2 YFSETQ. Losses at the gene ends were 3 bases for V and 4 bases for J; bases not matched to a gene: 16. CDR3 length equals 20 residues. CDR3 DNA sequence: TGCGCCAGCAGCTACCGAATCAGACTAGCGGGAGAAAACCCCACCGGGGAGCTGTTTTTT. Its translation: CASSYRIRLAGENPTGELFF.

The chain carries TRBV4-1 and TRBJ1-1; D not resolved. The length of the CDR3 is 12 residues. The V gene lost 1 base and the J gene lost 4 bases, with 4 bases spanning the gap. Looked up from germline, CDR1 is MGHRA and CDR2 is YSYEKL. CDR3 protein: CASSQVPTEAFF. The CDR3 region has the DNA TGCGCCAGCAGCCAAGTGCCCACTGAAGCTTTCTTT.

This sequence joins TRBV20-1 and TRBJ1-5, with TRBD1 as a possible D gene (6 bases). The CDR3 totals 13 residues. Germline values: CDR1 DFQATT, CDR2 SNEGSKA (reference sequence). V lost 5 bases to trimming and J lost 1 base, with 9 bases between them. Written as DNA, the CDR3 is TGCAGTGCTGACCAGGGGAGCAATCAGCCCCAGCATTTT. This encodes CSADQGSNQPQHF.